This T cell receptor (beta chain) was recovered during a study of cytomegalovirus exposure and HLA in healthy donors. About the research overall: In an earlier analysis, 90 million to 120 million unique TCR beta sequences were found from some 200 million T cells.

60 Vbeta and 13 Jbeta primers were used in PCR. Assay used: immunoSEQ multiplex PCR; TCRdb lists only in-frame clones, some missing. This table holds fewer than 200,000 clones, around 76% found once. A word on this clone: Its antigen is not known. The junction does not match germline at one end; this may be a read error.

The CDR3 is 17 amino acids. CDR1 is WSHSY, CDR2 SAAADI, per germline. Findings and caveats of the study: Rare sequences made up most TCRs, while some public TCRs were found in many donors. Presence/absence analyses treated sequencing depth as roughly uniform across donors.

Input material: PBMCs. V and J are TRBV10-2 and TRBJ1-6; possibly TRBD1 for D (6 bases). The receptor was isolated from a female donor in good health and CMV-seronegative. CDR3 DNA: TGCGCCAGCTGTGACGGGACACTCAGCTCCTATAATTCACCCCTCCACTTT. Its protein product is CASCDGTLSSYNSPLHF.